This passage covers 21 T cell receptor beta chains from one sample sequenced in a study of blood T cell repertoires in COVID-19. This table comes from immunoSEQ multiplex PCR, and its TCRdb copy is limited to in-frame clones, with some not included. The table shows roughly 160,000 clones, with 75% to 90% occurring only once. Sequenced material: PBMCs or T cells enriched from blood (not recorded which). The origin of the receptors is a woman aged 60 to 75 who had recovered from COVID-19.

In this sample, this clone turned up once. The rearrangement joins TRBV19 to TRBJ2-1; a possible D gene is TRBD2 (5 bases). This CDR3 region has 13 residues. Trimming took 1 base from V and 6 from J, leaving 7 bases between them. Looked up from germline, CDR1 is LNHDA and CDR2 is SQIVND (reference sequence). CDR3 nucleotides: TGTGCCAGTAGTATAGTGAGGGCCAATGAGCAGTTCTTC. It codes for CASSIVRANEQFF. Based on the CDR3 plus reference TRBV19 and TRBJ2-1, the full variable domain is DGGITQSPKYLFRKEGQNVTLSCEQNLNHDAMYWYRQDPGQGLRLIYYSQIVNDFQKGDIAEGYSVSREKKESFPLTVTSAQKNPTAFYLCASSIVRANEQFFGPGTRLTVL.

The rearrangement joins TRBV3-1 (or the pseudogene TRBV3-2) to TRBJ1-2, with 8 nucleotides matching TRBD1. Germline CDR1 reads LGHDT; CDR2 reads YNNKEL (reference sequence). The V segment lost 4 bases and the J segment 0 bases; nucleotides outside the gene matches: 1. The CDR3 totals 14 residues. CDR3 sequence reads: CASSPGQANYGYTF. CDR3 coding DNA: TGTGCCAGCAGCCCGGGACAGGCTAACTATGGCTACACCTTC.

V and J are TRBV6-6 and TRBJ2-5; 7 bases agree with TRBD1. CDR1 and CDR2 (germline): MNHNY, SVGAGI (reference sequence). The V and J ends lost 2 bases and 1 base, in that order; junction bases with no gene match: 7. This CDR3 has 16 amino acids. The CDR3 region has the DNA TGTGCCAGCAGTTACGGACAGGAGGCCTCCCAAGAGACCCAGTACTTC. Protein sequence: CASSYGQEASQETQYF.

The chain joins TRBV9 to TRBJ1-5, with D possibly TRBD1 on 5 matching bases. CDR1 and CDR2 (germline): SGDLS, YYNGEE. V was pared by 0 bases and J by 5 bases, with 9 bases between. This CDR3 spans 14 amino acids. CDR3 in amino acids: CASSVGGGDQPQHF. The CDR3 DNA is TGTGCCAGCAGCGTAGGAGGAGGGGATCAGCCCCAGCATTTT. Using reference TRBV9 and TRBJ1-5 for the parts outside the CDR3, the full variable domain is DSGVTQTPKHLITATGQRVTLRCSPRSGDLSVYWYQQSLDQGLQFLIQYYNGEERAKGNILERFSAQQFPDLHSELNLSSLELGDSALYFCASSVGGGDQPQHFGDGTRLSIL.

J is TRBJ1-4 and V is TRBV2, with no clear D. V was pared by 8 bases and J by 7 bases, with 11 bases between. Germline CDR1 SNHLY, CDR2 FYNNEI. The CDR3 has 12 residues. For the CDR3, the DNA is TGTGCCAGCGGCAGTTCTAGTGAAAAACTGTTTTTT. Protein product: CASGSSSEKLFF.

The CDR3 is CASSFYAGLAETQYF. The CDR3 DNA reads as TGTGCCAGCAGCTTCTACGCAGGACTAGCGGAGACCCAGTACTTC. The chain employs TRBV7-2 and TRBJ2-5; TRBD2 matches at 9 bases. The CDR3 runs 15 residues. CDR1 is SGHTA and CDR2 is FQGNSA in the germline V gene. With V trimmed by 3 bases and J by 5 bases, 7 bases remained unmatched.

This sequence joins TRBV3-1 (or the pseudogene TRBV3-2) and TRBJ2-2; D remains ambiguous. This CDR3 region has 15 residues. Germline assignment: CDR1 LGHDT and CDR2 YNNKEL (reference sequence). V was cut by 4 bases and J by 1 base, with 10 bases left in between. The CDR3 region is CASSRAIGNTGELFF. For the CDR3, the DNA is TGTGCCAGCAGCCGAGCCATTGGGAACACCGGGGAGCTGTTTTTT.

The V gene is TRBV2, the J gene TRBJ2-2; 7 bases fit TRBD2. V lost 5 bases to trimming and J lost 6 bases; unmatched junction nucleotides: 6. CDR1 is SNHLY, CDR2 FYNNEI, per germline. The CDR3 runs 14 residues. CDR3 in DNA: TGTGCCAGCAGTAGGCGGGGGAGGGCCGGGGAGCTGTTTTTT. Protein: CASSRRGRAGELFF. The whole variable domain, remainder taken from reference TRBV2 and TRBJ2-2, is EPEVTQTPSHQVTQMGQEVILRCVPISNHLYFYWYRQILGQKVEFLVSFYNNEISEKSEIFDDQFSVERPDGSNFTLKIRSTKLEDSAMYFCASSRRGRAGELFFGEGSRLTVL.

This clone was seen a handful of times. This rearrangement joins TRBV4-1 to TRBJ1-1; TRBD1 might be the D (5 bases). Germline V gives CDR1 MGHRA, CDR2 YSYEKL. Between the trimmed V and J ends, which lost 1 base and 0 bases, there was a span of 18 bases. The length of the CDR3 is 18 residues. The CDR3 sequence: CASSQGEGLGGLNTEAFF. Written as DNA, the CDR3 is TGCGCCAGCAGCCAAGGGGAGGGGTTGGGGGGTCTGAACACTGAAGCTTTCTTT.

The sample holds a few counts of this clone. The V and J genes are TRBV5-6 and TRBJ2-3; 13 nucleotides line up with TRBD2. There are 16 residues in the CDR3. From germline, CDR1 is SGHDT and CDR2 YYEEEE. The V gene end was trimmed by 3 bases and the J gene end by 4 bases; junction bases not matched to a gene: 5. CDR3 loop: CASSSTSGGAPDTQYF. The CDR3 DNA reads TGTGCCAGCAGCTCAACTAGCGGGGGGGCCCCAGATACGCAGTATTTT.

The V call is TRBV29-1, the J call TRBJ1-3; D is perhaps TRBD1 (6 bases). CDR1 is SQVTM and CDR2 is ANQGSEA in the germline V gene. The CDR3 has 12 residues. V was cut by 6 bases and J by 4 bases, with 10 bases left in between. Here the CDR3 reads CSVLGQGNTIYF. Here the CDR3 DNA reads TGCAGCGTCCTTGGACAGGGAAACACCATATATTTT.

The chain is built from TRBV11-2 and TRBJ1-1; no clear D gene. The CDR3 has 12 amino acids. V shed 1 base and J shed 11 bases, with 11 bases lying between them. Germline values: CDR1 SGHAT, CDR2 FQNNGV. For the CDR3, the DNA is TGTGCCAGCAGCTTAGGTCCGATGGAGGCTTTCTTT. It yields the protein CASSLGPMEAFF.

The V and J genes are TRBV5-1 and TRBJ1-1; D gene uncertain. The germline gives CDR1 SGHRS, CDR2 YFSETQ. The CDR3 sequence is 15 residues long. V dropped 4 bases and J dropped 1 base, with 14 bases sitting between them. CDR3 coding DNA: TGCGCCAGCAGCAACTACCCGAAATCGAACACTGAAGCTTTCTTT. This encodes CASSNYPKSNTEAFF.

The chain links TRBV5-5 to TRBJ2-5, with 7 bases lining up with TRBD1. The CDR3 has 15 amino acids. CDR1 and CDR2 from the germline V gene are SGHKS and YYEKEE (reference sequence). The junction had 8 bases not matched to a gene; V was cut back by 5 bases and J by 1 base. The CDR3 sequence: CASRTLYRGQETQYF. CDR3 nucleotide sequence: TGTGCCAGCAGGACACTATACAGGGGCCAAGAGACCCAGTACTTC.

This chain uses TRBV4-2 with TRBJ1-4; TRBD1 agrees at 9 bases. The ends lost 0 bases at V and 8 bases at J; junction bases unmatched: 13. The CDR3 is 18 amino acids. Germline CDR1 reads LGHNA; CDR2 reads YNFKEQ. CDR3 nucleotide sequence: TGTGCCAGCAGCCAAGATGGCCCCTTGAGACAGGGGGGCGAAAAACTGTTTTTT. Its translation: CASSQDGPLRQGGEKLFF.

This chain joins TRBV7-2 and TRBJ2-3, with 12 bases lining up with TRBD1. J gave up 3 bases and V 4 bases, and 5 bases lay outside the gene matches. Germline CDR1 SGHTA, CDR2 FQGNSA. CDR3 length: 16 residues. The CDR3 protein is CASSSRDRGRTDTQYF. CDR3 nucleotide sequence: TGTGCCAGCAGCTCCCGGGACAGGGGGCGAACAGATACGCAGTATTTT.

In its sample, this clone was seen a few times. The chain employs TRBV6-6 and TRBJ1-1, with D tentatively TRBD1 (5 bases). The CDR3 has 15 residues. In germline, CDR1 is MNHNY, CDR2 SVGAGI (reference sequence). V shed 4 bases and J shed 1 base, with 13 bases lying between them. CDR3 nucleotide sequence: TGTGCCAGCAGTTCCTACGACGGGGGGAACACTGAAGCTTTCTTT. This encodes CASSSYDGGNTEAFF.

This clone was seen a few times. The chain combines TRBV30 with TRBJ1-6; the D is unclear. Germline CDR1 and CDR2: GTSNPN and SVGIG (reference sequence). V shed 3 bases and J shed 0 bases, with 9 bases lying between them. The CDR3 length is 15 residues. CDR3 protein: CAWRPGFSYNSPLHF. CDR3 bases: TGTGCCTGGAGGCCGGGTTTCTCCTATAATTCACCCCTCCACTTT. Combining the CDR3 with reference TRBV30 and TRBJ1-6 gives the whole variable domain SQTIHQWPATLVQPVGSPLSLECTVEGTSNPNLYWYRQAAGRGLQLLFYSVGIGQISSEVPQNLSASRPQDRQFILSSKKLLLSDSGFYLCAWRPGFSYNSPLHFGNGTRLTVT.

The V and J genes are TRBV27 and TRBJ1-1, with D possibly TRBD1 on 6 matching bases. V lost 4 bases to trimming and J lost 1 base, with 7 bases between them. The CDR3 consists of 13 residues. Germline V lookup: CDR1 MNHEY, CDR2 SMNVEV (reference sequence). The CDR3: CASSWTENTEAFF. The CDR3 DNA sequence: TGTGCCAGCAGTTGGACAGAGAACACTGAAGCTTTCTTT.

Written as DNA, the CDR3 is TGTGCCAGCAGCGACATCACCGGGGAGCTGTTTTTT. Protein product: CASSDITGELFF. This chain uses TRBV5-4 with TRBJ2-2; D not certain. Germline V CDR1 and CDR2: SGHNT, YYREEE (reference sequence). The V end lost 4 bases, the J end lost 4 bases, and 5 bases lay between the germline ends. This CDR3 has 12 residues.

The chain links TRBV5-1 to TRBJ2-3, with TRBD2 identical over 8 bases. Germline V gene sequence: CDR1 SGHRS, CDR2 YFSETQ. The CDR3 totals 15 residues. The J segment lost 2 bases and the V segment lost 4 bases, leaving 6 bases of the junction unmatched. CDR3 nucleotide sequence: TGCGCCAGCAGCCCCACAGCGGGGGACACAGATACGCAGTATTTT. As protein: CASSPTAGDTDTQYF.